What follows describes a single TCR beta chain. Antigen unknown. This may come from a read error, since a much larger clone is one base off. The template was RNA from unsorted bulk tissue. The normal lung tissue was taken more than 3 cm from the tumor edge. The data are from a study of tumor and adjacent non-tumor tissue in lung cancer. The germline V gene encodes CDR1 GTSNPN and CDR2 SVGIG (reference sequence). The CDR3 runs 15 residues. Findings of the study overall: Compared with tumor, normal lung showed significantly lower TCR diversity.

Three rounds of nested PCR, following a modified ARM-PCR protocol, produced the TCRbeta library. TCRdb itself ran the multiplex PCR reads through MiXCR, one entry per CDR3 protein. The table records some 100,000 distinct CDR3 sequences, roughly three fifths of them present only once. Sample: distant non-tumor lung tissue. This sequence joins TRBV30 and TRBJ2-6; D tentatively reads TRBD1 or TRBD2 (5 bases each). This clonotype was obtained from a man aged 60 to 75 with non-small cell lung cancer. The CDR3 here is CAWSVIGSGGNVLTF. Here the CDR3 DNA reads TGTGCCTGGAGTGTAATCGGGTCTGGGGGCAACGTCCTGACTTTC.